This T cell receptor (beta chain) was recovered during a study of blood T cell repertoires in COVID-19. About the research overall: From the United States, Italy and Spain came samples of acute and convalescent COVID-19. T cells, B-cell-depleted T cells, or PBMCs provided the cDNA or gDNA that served as material.

Per germline, CDR1 MNHNS and CDR2 SASEGT. There are 16 residues in the CDR3. With V trimmed by 0 bases and J by 2 bases, 2 bases remained unmatched. As originally analysed: For nucleated cells, counts were estimated from reference gene primer amplification. The method was immunoSEQ multiplex PCR; TCRdb's version includes in-frame clones alone and lacks a portion of them. V and J calls and clone size are those listed in that table; D and trimming were worked out from the DNA. The sample contains 400,000 or so clones, 70% to 90% of which appear only once. This clonotype originated in a human donor in a cohort sampled during active COVID-19. The chain carries TRBV6-1 and TRBJ1-2, with 11 bases fitting TRBD1. Sequences were obtained from peripheral blood. For the CDR3, the DNA is TGTGCCAGCAGTGAAGCTGGGACAGGGGGGAACTATGGCTACACCTTC. Amino acid sequence: CASSEAGTGGNYGYTF.